Following are 5 T cell receptor beta chains from one sample sequenced in a study of shared clonotypes between healthy human individuals. Measured with immunoSEQ multiplex PCR; TCRdb has only the in-frame clones, and not every one. Among about 1.5 million clones listed, around 97% were seen once. The sequenced sample was naive CD4+ T cells sorted from blood. Subset in this sample: CD45RA+ positively selected. Every receptor here comes from a man aged 25 to 45 in good health.

Only one count was recorded for this clone. CDR3 sequence: CASSARTGHGYTF. The CDR3 region has the DNA TGTGCCAGTAGTGCCCGGACAGGGCATGGCTACACCTTC. The J gene is TRBJ1-2, the V gene TRBV19; 8 positions agree with TRBD1. V shed 5 bases, J shed 6 bases, and the junction held 5 bases outside the gene matches. Germline CDR1 reads LNHDA; CDR2 reads SQIVND (reference sequence). The CDR3 runs to 13 residues.

The chain recombines TRBV12-5 with TRBJ2-7; TRBD2 matches 9 bases. After removal of 2 bases from V and 5 bases from J, the junction contained 10 bases not matched to a gene. The CDR3 loop spans 16 amino acids. CDR1 LGHNT and CDR2 FRNRAP come from the germline V gene. The CDR3, as DNA: TGTGCTAGTGGTTTGTTGGCTAGCGGGATATTGGACGAGCAGTACTTC. Translated: CASGLLASGILDEQYF.

The rearrangement uses TRBV9 and TRBJ2-3; either TRBD1 or TRBD2 may fit D (5 bases each). The CDR3 sequence is 15 residues long. Trimming shortened V by 2 bases and J by 2 bases, and 12 bases separated the two germline ends. Looked up from germline, CDR1 is SGDLS and CDR2 is YYNGEE. The CDR3 here is CASSVAGTHTDTQYF. For the CDR3, the DNA is TGTGCCAGCAGCGTTGCAGGGACCCACACAGATACGCAGTATTTT.

The chain links TRBV7-2 to TRBJ2-7; 10 bases fit TRBD1. The CDR3 extends over 15 amino acids. The germline CDR1 and CDR2 sequences are SGHTA and FQGNSA. V lost 5 bases and J lost 1; bases outside the gene matches: 5. The CDR3 protein is CASSPDRGLSYEQYF. In DNA form, the CDR3 reads TGTGCCAGCAGCCCAGACAGGGGGCTTTCCTACGAGCAGTACTTC.

The chain employs TRBV2 and TRBJ2-7; D might be TRBD2 (5 bases). With 2 bases removed from V and 3 bases from J, the gap between germline ends came to 14 bases. Germline assignment: CDR1 SNHLY and CDR2 FYNNEI. The CDR3 consists of 15 residues. CDR3 sequence (DNA): TGTGCCAGCAGTGAATCAACTAGTGTAAGCTACGAGCAGTACTTC. This codes for CASSESTSVSYEQYF.